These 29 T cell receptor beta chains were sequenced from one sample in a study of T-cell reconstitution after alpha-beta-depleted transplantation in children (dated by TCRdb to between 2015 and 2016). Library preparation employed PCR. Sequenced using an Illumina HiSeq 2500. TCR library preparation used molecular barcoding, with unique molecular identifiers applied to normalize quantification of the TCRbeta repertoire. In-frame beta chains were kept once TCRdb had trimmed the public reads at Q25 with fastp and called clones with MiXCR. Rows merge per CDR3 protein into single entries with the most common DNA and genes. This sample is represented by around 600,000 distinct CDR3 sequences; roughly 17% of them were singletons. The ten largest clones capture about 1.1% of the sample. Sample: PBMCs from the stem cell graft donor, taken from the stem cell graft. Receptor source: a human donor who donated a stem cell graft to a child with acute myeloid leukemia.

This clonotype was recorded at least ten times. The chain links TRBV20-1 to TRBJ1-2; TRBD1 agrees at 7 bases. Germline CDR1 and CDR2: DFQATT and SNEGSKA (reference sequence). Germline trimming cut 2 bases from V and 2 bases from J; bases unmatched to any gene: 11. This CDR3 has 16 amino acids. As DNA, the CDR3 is TGCAGTGCTAGAATAGTCGGGACAGACTTAAACTATGGCTACACCTTC. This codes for CSARIVGTDLNYGYTF.

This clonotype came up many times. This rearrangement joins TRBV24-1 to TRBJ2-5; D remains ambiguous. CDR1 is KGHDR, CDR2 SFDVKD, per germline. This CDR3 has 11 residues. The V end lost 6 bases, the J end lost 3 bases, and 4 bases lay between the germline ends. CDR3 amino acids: CATSTEETQYF. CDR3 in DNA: TGTGCCACCAGTACAGAAGAGACCCAGTACTTC.

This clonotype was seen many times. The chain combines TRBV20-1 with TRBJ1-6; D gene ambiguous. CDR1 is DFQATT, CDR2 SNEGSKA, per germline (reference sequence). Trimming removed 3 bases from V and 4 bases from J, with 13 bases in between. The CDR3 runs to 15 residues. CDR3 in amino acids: CSARGGQTYNSPLHF. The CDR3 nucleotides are TGCAGTGCTAGGGGCGGCCAGACTTATAATTCACCCCTCCACTTT.

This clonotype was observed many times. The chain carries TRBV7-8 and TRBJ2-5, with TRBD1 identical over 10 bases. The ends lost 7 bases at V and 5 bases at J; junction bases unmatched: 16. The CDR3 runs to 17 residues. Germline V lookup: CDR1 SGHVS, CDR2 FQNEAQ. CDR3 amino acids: CASNNPTGTGDRETQYF. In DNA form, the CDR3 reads TGTGCCAGCAATAATCCCACCGGGACAGGGGATAGGGAGACCCAGTACTTC.

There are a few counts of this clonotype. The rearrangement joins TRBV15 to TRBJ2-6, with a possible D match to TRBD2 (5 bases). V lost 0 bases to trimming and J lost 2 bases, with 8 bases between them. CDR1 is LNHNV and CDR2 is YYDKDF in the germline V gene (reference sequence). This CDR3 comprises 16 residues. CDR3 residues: CATSRDSGTGANVLTF. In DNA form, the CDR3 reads TGTGCCACCAGCAGAGATTCGGGGACTGGGGCCAACGTCCTGACTTTC.

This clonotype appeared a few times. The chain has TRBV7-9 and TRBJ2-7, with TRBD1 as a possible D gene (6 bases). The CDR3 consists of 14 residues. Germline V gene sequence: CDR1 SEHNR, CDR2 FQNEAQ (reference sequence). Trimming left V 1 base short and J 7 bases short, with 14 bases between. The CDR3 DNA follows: TGTGCCAGCAGCTTAGAGGCAGGGGCAGATGAGCAGTACTTC. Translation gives CASSLEAGADEQYF.

CDR3 loop: CSLNPGTSSYNEQFF. For the CDR3, the DNA is TGCAGCCTTAATCCCGGGACGAGCTCCTACAATGAGCAGTTCTTC. The rearrangement uses TRBV29-1 and TRBJ2-1, with D perhaps being TRBD1 or TRBD2 (5 bases each). Trimming stripped 8 bases from V and 0 bases from J, with 17 bases between. CDR1 is SQVTM, CDR2 ANQGSEA, per germline. The CDR3 sequence is 15 residues long.

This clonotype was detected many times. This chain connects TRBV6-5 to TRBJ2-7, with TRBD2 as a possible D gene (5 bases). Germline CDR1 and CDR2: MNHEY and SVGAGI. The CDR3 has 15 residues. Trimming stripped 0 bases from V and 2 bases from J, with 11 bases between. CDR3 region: CASSYSIFGAYEQYV. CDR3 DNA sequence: TGTGCCAGCAGTTACTCGATCTTCGGGGCCTACGAGCAGTACGTC.

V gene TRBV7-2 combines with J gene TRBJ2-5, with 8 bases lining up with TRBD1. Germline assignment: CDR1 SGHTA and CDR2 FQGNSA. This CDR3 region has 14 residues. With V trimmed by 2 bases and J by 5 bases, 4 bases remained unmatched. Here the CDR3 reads CASSLIRQGETQYF. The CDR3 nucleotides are TGTGCCAGCAGCTTAATTCGACAGGGGGAGACCCAGTACTTC.

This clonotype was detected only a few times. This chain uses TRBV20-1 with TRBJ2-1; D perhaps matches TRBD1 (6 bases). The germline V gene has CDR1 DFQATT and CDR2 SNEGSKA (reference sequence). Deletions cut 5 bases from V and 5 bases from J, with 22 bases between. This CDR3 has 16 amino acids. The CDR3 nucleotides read TGCAGTGCTCCACGCTCCGGGACACCATCCCACAATGAGCAGTTCTTC. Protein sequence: CSAPRSGTPSHNEQFF.

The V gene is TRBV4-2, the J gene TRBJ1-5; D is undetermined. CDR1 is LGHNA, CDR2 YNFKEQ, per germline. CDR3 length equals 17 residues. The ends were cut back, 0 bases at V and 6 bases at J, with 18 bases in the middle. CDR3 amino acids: CASSQDHTVSGSQPQHF. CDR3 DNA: TGTGCCAGCAGCCAAGACCACACGGTTAGCGGGAGTCAGCCCCAGCATTTT.

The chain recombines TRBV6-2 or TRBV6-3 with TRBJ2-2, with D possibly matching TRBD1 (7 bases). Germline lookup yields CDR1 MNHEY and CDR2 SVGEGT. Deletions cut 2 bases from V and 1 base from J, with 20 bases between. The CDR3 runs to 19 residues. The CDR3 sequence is CASSYHSSLQGGNTGELFF. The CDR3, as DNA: TGTGCCAGCAGTTACCACTCTTCACTTCAGGGGGGGAACACCGGGGAGCTGTTTTTT.

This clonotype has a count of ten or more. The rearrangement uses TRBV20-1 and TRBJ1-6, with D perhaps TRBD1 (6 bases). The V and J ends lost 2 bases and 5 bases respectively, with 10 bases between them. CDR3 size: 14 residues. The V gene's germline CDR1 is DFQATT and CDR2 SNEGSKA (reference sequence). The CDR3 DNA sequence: TGCAGTGCTAGATCAAACAGGGATAATTCACCCCTCCACTTT. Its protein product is CSARSNRDNSPLHF.

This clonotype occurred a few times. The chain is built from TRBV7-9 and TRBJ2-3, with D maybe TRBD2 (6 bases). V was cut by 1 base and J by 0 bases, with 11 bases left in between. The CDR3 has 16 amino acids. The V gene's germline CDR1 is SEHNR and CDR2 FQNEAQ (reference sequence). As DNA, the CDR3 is TGTGCCAGCAGCTTAGTTACCGCGGGGAGCACAGATACGCAGTATTTT. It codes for CASSLVTAGSTDTQYF.

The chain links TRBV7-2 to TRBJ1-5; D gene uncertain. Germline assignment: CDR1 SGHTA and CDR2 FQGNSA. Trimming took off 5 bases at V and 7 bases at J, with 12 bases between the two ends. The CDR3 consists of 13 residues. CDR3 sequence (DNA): TGTGCCAGCAGCCCCCAACAATGGCAGCCCCAGCATTTT. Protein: CASSPQQWQPQHF. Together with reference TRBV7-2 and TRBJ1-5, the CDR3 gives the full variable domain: GAGVSQSPSNKVTEKGKDVELRCDPISGHTALYWYRQSLGQGLEFLIYFQGNSAPDKSGLPSDRFSAERTGGSVSTLTIQRTQQEDSAVYLCASSPQQWQPQHFGDGTRLSIL.

The CDR3: CASSSGTGVLEQETQYF. Here the CDR3 DNA reads TGTGCCAGCAGCTCCGGGACAGGGGTACTCGAACAAGAGACCCAGTACTTC. This chain uses TRBV6-6 with TRBJ2-5, with 10 positions matching TRBD1. Germline CDR1 is MNHNY and CDR2 is SVGAGI (reference sequence). Losses at the gene ends were 6 bases for V and 2 bases for J; bases not matched to a gene: 12. This CDR3 comprises 17 residues.

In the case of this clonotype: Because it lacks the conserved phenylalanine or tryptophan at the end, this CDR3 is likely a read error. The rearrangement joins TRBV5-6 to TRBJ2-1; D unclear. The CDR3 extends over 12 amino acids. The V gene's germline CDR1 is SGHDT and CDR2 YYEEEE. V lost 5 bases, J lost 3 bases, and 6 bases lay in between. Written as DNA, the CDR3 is TGTGCCAGCAGTTCCTACTACAATGAGCAGTTCGTC. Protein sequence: CASSSYYNEQFV.

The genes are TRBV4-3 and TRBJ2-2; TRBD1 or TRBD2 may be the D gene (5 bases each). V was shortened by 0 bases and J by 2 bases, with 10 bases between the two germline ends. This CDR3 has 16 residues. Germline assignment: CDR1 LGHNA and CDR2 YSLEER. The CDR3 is CASSQEGTINTGELFF. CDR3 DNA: TGCGCCAGCAGCCAAGAAGGGACGATTAACACCGGGGAGCTGTTTTTT.

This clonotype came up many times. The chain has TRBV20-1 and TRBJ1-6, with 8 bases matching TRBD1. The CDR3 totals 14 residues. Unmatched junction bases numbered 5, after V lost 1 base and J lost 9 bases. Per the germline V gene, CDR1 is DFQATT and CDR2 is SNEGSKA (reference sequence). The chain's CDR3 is CSARATGGGSPLHF. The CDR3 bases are TGCAGTGCTAGAGCAACAGGGGGAGGTTCACCCCTCCACTTT.

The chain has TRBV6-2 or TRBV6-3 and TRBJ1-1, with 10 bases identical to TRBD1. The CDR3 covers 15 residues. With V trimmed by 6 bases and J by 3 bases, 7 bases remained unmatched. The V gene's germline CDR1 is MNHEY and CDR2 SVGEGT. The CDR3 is CASRGTGVMDTEAFF. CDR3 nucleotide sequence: TGTGCCAGCAGGGGGACAGGGGTTATGGACACTGAAGCTTTCTTT.

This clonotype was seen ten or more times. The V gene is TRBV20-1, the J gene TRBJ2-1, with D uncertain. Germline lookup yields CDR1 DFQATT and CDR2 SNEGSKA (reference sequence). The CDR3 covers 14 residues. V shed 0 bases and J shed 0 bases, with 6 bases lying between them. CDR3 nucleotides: TGCAGTGCTAGAGAACTGATCTCCTACAATGAGCAGTTCTTC. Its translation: CSARELISYNEQFF.

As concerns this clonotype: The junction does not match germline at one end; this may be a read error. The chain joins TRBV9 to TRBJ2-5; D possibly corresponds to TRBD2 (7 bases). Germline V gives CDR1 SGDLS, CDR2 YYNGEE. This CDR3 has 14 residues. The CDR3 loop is CASTGGLRQETQDF. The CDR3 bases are TGTGCCAGCACCGGGGGGCTTCGCCAAGAGACCCAGGACTTC.

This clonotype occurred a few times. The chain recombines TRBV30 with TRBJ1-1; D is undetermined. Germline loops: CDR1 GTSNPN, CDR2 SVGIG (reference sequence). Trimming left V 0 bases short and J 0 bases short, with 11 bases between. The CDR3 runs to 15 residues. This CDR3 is CAWSVVPDMNTEAFF. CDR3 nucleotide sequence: TGTGCCTGGAGTGTAGTCCCAGACATGAACACTGAAGCTTTCTTT.

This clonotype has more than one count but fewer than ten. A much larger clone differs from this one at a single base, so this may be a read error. The CDR3 DNA follows: TGCAGTGCCGGGGGCAGGAACACTGAAGCTTTCTTT. It encodes CSAGGRNTEAFF. The chain links TRBV20-1 to TRBJ1-1; tentative D call: TRBD1 (6 bases). V shed 6 bases and J shed 1 base, with 9 bases lying between them. The CDR3 runs to 12 residues. Germline V CDR1 and CDR2: DFQATT, SNEGSKA (reference sequence).

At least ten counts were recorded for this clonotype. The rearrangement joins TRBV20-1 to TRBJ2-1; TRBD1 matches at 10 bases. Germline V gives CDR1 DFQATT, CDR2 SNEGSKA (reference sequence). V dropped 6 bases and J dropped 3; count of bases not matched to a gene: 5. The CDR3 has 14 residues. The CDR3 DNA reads TGCAGTGCCCGGAGGGACAGGGGCTACAATGAGCAGTTCTTC. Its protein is CSARRDRGYNEQFF.

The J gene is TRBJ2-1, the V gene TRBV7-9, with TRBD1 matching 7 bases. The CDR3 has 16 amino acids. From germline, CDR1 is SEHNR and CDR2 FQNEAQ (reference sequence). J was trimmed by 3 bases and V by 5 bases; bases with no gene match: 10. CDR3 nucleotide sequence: TGTGCCAGCAGCACCCCGACAGGGTGGCTCTACAATGAGCAGTTCTTC. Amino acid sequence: CASSTPTGWLYNEQFF.

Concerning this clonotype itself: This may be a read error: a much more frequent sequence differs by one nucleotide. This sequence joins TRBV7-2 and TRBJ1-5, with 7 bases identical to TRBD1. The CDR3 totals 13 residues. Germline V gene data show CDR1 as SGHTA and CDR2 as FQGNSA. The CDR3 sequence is CASSLDEGQPEHF. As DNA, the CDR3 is TGTGCCAGCAGCTTAGACGAGGGACAGCCCGAGCATTTT.

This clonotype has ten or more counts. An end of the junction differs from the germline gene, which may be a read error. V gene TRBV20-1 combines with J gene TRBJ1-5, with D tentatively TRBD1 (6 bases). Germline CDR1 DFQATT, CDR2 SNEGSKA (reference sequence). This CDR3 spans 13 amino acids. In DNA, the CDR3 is TGCAGTGCTAGCGGACAGACCAATCAACCCCAGCATTTT. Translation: CSASGQTNQPQHF.

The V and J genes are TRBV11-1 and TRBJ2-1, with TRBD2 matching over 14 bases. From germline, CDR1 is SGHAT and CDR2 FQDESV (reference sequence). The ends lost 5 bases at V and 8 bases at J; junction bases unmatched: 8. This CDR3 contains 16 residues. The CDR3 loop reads CASSPTSGGARDEQFF. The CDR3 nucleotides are TGTGCCAGCAGCCCGACTAGCGGGGGGGCCAGGGATGAGCAGTTCTTC.